These T cell receptor beta chains were read from a single sample in a study of somatic mutations in cytotoxic T cells in rheumatoid arthritis. TCRdb's table, derived via immunoSEQ multiplex PCR, lists solely in-frame clones and lacks some. The sample has about 14,000 clones; roughly three quarters are singletons. Sequencing was done on a sample of CD8+ T cells sorted from blood. All receptors derive from an adult with rheumatoid arthritis. The CDR3 runs from the conserved cysteine through the conserved F or W. Fields, in order: V gene, D gene, J gene, clone size, CDR3 DNA, CDR3 protein. A D gene is named only where the DNA matches it firmly. Some rows have no size entry. The others give once, few or many, or a class for an expanded clone.

>TRBV5-8|NA|TRBJ2-1|NA
TGTGCCAGCAGTTCAGGGGAAATTGAGCAGTTCTTC
CASSSGEIEQFF
>TRBV9|NA|TRBJ2-7|once
TGTGCCAGCAGCGCACCCAGCTCCTACGAGCAGTACTTC
CASSAPSSYEQYF
>TRBV21-1|NA|TRBJ1-5|NA
TGTGCCAGCAGCACCAAACCCCTGACAGAAAATAGCAATCAGCCCCAGCATTTT
CASSTKPLTENSNQPQHF
>TRBV2|TRBD2|TRBJ2-7|NA
TGTGCCAGCAGTGATAGCGGGAGCTTGAGAAACGAGCAGTACTTC
CASSDSGSLRNEQYF
>TRBV5-5|TRBD2|TRBJ2-5|NA
TGTGCCAGCAGCTTGCCGGACTGGACTAGCGGGAGAGGGGGCCAAGAGACCCAGTACTTC
CASSLPDWTSGRGGQETQYF
>TRBV7-9|TRBD2|TRBJ2-6|NA
TGTGCCAGCAGCGCTCCGACTAGCGGGGTTCTCTCTGGGGCCAACGTCCTGACTTTC
CASSAPTSGVLSGANVLTF
>TRBV6-1|NA|TRBJ2-3|few
TGTGCCAGCAGTGCAACCGGGACCCAACCCGACACAGATACGCAGTATTTT
CASSATGTQPDTDTQYF
>TRBV5-6|NA|TRBJ1-2|NA
TGTGCCAGCAGCTTGGTTACTGGTGGAGGCTACACCTTC
CASSLVTGGGYTF
>TRBV28|NA|TRBJ2-5|NA
TGTGCCAGCAGGCCCCGACCAAGGCGAGAGACCCAGTACTTC
CASRPRPRRETQYF
>TRBV18|NA|TRBJ2-2|NA
TGTGCCAGCTCACCAGGCAGCTCGCCGGGGGAGCTGTTTTTT
CASSPGSSPGELFF
>TRBV2|NA|TRBJ2-1|NA
TGTGCCAGCAGTGAAGAAACCGGGCCCTACAATGAGCAGTTCTTC
CASSEETGPYNEQFF
>TRBV19|NA|TRBJ2-3|once
TGTGCCAGTAGTACCCTGGGCACAGATACGCAGTATTTT
CASSTLGTDTQYF
>TRBV19|NA|TRBJ2-3|NA
TGTGCCAGTAGTAGGGGAACCAACTGGGCAGATACGCAGTATTTT
CASSRGTNWADTQYF
>TRBV9|NA|TRBJ1-1|NA
TGTGCCAGCAGCGTAAACAGGGATGGAGCTGGCGCTTTCTTT
CASSVNRDGAGAFF
>TRBV2|NA|TRBJ2-7|NA
TGTGCCAGCACCTTCTCCTACGAGCAGTACTTC
CASTFSYEQYF
>TRBV2|NA|TRBJ1-4|NA
TGTGCCAGCAGTGAACTAGGGGGGGCCGGGGGAGAAAAACTGTTTTTT
CASSELGGAGGEKLFF
>TRBV5-4|NA|TRBJ1-1|few
TGTGCCAGCAGCCGCAGGGAGAACACTGAAGCTTTCTTT
CASSRRENTEAFF
>TRBV6-5|TRBD1|TRBJ2-5|NA
TGTGCCAGCAGCTCGGACAGGGTCCAAGAGACCCAGTACTTC
CASSSDRVQETQYF
>TRBV9|NA|TRBJ2-1|NA
TGTGCCAGCAGCGTAGAGTCTAGGATTCGCAATGAGCAGTTCTTC
CASSVESRIRNEQFF
>TRBV7-2|NA|TRBJ1-5|NA
TGTGCCAGCACCCTGGACACGTCCCAGCCCCAGCATTTT
CASTLDTSQPQHF
>TRBV6-1|NA|TRBJ1-2|once
TGTGCCAGCAGTGAGATGGGGGGGAGCTATGGCTACACCTTC
CASSEMGGSYGYTF
>TRBV2|NA|TRBJ1-1|NA
TGTGCCATGCAGGGTCGAACTGAAGCTTTCTTT
CAMQGRTEAFF
>TRBV30|TRBD2|TRBJ2-1|NA
TGTGCCTGGACCATGGGACTAGCGGGGTGGAATGAGCAGTTCTTC
CAWTMGLAGWNEQFF
>TRBV7-6|NA|TRBJ2-7|once
TGTGCCAGCAGCTTAAGAATATCCAACTTCGAAGAGCAGTACTTC
CASSLRISNFEEQYF
>TRBV9|TRBD2|TRBJ2-5|NA
TGTGCCAGCAGCGTCAGCGGGGGGCAAGAGACCCAGTACTTC
CASSVSGGQETQYF
>TRBV27|NA|TRBJ2-1|few
TGTGCCAGCAGTCCCGACGCCTCCTCCTACAATGAGCAGTTCTTC
CASSPDASSYNEQFF
>TRBV21-1|NA|TRBJ2-1|NA
TGTGCCAGCGGGTGGAAGCAGGCCGGTGCATGGGAGCAGTTCTTC
CASGWKQAGAWEQFF
>TRBV6-6|TRBD1|TRBJ2-1|NA
TGTGCCAGCAGTCAATACAGGGGGCCCTACAATGAGCAGTTCTTC
CASSQYRGPYNEQFF
>TRBV27|NA|TRBJ2-1|NA
TGTGCCAGCAGGTCCCTGAAGGGCGCGGCCTATGAGCAGTTCTTC
CASRSLKGAAYEQFF
>TRBV28|NA|TRBJ2-3|NA
TGTGCCAGCAGCTTAACAGATACGCAGTATTTT
CASSLTDTQYF
>TRBV29-1|TRBD1|TRBJ1-1|NA
TGCAGCGTAGACGACAGGGAGGGCACTGAAGCTTTCTTT
CSVDDREGTEAFF
>TRBV11-2|TRBD2|TRBJ2-5|once
TGTGCCAGCAGTGACGGGGGGGGAGCGGACCAAGAGACCCAGTACTTC
CASSDGGGADQETQYF
>TRBV6-1|TRBD1|TRBJ2-3|NA
TGTGCCAGCAGTGGGACAGGGGAATCAGATACGCAGTATTTT
CASSGTGESDTQYF
>TRBV7-9|NA|TRBJ1-1|few
TGTGCCAGCAGCTTCGGGGGGAGCACTGAAGCTTTCTTT
CASSFGGSTEAFF
>TRBV5-6|NA|TRBJ1-3|NA
TGTGCCAGCAGCTTGGAACAGGGTAGGGGAAGCACCATATATTTT
CASSLEQGRGSTIYF
>TRBV7-2|NA|TRBJ1-1|few
TGTGCCAGCAGGACTACTGAAGCTTTCTTT
CASRTTEAFF
>TRBV7-2|TRBD1|TRBJ2-7|NA
TGTGCCAGCAGCTTAGAGGACAGGGTTTACTACGAGCAGTACTTC
CASSLEDRVYYEQYF
>TRBV6-5|NA|TRBJ1-5|NA
TGTGCCAGCAGTTATTCGCCAGGGGCGATACGGCATTTT
CASSYSPGAIRHF
>TRBV13|TRBD2|TRBJ2-1|NA
TGTGCCAGCAGCGGAGAGACTAGCCGAGGTGGCAATGAGCAGTTCTTC
CASSGETSRGGNEQFF
>TRBV5-6|TRBD2|TRBJ2-7|medium-sized
TGTGCCAGCAGCCTGGGGGGGAGCCCCTACGAGCAGTACTTC
CASSLGGSPYEQYF
>TRBV28|NA|TRBJ2-3|once
TGTGCCAGCAGTTTTCGAGGGGGGGCCGACACAGATACGCAGTATTTT
CASSFRGGADTDTQYF
>TRBV21-1|NA|TRBJ1-4|NA
TGTGCCAGCAGCAATTCAAGGGGAAGGTGTGAAAAACTGTTTTTT
CASSNSRGRCEKLFF
>TRBV7-2|NA|TRBJ2-5|NA
TGTGCCAGCAGCTTAGCGCGATCGGTCCAAGAGACCCAGTACTTC
CASSLARSVQETQYF
>TRBV5-6|NA|TRBJ1-3|NA
TGTGCCAGCAGCGGGGGCCTCTCTGGAAACACCATATATTTT
CASSGGLSGNTIYF
>TRBV7-3|NA|TRBJ1-2|once
TGTGCCAGCAGCTTAGGGTTCAGACCCGCGGATGGCTACACCTTC
CASSLGFRPADGYTF
>TRBV28|TRBD2|TRBJ2-1|NA
TGTGCCAGCAGTTTATGGGCGGGGGGGTATGTTGAGCAGTTCTTC
CASSLWAGGYVEQFF
>TRBV5-1|NA|TRBJ2-7|NA
TGCGCCAGCAGCCTGCGGGACCGATCCTACGAGCAGTACTTC
CASSLRDRSYEQYF
>TRBV28|NA|TRBJ2-7|NA
TGTGCCAGCAGTACCGGGACGGATCTAGACTACGAGCAGTACTTC
CASSTGTDLDYEQYF